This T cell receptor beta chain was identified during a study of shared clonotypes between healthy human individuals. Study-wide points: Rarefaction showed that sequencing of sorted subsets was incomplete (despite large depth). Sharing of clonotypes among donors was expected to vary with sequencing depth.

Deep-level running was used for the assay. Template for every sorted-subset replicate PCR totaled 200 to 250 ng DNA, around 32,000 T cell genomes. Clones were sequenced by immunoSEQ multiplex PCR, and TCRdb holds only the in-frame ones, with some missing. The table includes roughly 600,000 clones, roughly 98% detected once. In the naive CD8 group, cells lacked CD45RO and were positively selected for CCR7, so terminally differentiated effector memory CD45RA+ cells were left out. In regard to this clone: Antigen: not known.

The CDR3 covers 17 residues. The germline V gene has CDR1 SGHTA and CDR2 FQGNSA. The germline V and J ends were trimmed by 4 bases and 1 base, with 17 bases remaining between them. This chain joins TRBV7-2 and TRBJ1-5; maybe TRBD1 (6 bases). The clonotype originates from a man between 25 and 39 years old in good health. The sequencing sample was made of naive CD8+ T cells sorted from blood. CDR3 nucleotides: TGTGCCAGCAGCTATTCTCCCAGGGGCTCGAGCAATCAGCCCCAGCATTTT. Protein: CASSYSPRGSSNQPQHF.